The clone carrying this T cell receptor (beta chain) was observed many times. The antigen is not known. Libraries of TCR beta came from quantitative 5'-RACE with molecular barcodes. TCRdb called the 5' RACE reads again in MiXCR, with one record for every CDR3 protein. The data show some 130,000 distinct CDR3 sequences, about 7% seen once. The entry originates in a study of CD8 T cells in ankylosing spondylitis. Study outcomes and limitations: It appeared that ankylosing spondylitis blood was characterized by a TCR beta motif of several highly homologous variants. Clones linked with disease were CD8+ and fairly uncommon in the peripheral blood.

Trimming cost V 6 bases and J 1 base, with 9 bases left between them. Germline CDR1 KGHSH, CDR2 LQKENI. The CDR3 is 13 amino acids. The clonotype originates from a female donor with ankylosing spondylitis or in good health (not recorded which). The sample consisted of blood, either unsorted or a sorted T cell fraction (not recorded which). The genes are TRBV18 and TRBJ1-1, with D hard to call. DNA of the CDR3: TGTGCCAGCTCCACCTCCGAGAACACTGAAGCTTTCTTT. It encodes CASSTSENTEAFF.